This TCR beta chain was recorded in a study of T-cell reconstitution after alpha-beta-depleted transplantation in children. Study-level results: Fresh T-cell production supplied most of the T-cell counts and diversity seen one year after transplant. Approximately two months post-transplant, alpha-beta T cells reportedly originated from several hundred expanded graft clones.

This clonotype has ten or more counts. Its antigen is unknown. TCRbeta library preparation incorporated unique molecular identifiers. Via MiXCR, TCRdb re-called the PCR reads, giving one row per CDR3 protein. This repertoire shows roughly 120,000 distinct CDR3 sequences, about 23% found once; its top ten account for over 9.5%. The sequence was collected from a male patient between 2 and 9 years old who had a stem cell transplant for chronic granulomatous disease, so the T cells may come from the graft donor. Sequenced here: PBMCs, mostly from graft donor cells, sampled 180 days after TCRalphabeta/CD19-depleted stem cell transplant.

DNA of the CDR3: TGTGCCAGCAGCCCGGCCTTCCTATACAATGAGCAGTTCTTC. This sequence encodes CASSPAFLYNEQFF. The chain couples TRBV12-3 or TRBV12-4 to TRBJ2-1; D is uncertain. The CDR3 consists of 14 residues. V was pared by 6 bases and J by 4 bases, with 13 bases between.